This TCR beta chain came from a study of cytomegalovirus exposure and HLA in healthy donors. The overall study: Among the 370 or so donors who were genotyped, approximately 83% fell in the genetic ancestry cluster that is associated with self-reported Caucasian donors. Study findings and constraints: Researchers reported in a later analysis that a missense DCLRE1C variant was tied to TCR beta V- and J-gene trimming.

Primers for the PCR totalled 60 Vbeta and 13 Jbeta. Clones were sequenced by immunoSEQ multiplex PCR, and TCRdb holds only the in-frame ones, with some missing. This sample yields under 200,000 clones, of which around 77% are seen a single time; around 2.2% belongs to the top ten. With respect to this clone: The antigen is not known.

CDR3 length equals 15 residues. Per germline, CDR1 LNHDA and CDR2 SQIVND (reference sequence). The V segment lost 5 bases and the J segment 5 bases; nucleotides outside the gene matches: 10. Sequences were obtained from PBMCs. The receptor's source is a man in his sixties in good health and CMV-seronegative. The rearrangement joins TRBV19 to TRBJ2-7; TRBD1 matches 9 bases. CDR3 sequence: CASSLTGGPLNEQYF. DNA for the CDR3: TGTGCCAGTAGTTTAACAGGGGGCCCTTTGAACGAGCAGTACTTC.